This T cell receptor beta chain was obtained from a study of blood T cell repertoires in COVID-19. Study information: The origin of the acute and convalescent COVID-19 samples was the United States, Italy and Spain. Nucleic acid was either cDNA or gDNA, and it came from T cells, B-cell-depleted T cells, or PBMCs.

While infection was still active, Seattle patients were enrolled and then followed longitudinally. Method: immunoSEQ multiplex PCR; TCRdb's copy keeps in-frame clones and lacks some. This sample has 200,000 to 250,000 clones; just under 90% occur once, and the top ten carry 2.7%. The CDR3 has 16 amino acids. Germline V CDR1 and CDR2: SEHNR, FQNEAQ (reference sequence). Deletions cut 0 bases from V and 0 bases from J, with 8 bases between. The J gene is TRBJ1-4, the V gene TRBV7-9; D is uncertain. The clonotype originates from a man aged 30 to 45 with COVID-19, enrolled during active disease. Specimen: peripheral blood. The CDR3 region has the DNA TGTGCCAGCAGCTTAGCTTGGCGGGCAACTAATGAAAAACTGTTTTTT. This codes for CASSLAWRATNEKLFF.